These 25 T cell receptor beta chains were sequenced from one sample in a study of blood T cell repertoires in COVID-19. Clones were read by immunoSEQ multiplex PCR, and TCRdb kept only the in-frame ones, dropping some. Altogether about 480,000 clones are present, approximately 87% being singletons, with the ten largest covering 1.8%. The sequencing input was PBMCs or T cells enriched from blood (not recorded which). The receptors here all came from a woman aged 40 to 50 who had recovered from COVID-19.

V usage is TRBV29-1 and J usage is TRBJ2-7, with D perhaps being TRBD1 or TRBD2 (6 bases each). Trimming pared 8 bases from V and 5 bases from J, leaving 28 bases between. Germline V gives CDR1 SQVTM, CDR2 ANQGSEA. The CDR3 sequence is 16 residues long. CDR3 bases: TGCAGCATTGGGGGGCTCCCCGGGACCAAAAACCACGAGCAGTACTTC. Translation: CSIGGLPGTKNHEQYF.

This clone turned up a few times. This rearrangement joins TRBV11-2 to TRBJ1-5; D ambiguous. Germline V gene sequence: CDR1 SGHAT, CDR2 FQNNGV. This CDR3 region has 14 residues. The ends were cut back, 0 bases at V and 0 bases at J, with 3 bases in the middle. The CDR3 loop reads CASSLEASNQPQHF. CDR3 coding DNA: TGTGCCAGCAGCTTAGAGGCTAGCAATCAGCCCCAGCATTTT.

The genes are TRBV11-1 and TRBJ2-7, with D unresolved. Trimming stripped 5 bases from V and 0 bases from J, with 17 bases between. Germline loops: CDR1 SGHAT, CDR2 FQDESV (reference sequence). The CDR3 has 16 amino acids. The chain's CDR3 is CASSARDRVSSYEQYF. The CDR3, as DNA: TGTGCCAGCAGCGCAAGAGACCGGGTCTCCTCCTACGAGCAGTACTTC.

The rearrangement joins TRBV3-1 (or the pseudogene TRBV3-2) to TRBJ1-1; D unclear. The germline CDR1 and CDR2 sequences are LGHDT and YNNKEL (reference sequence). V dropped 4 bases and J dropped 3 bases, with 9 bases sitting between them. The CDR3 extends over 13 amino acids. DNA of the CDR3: TGTGCCAGCAGCCCCCGAGAGGACACTGAAGCTTTCTTT. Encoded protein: CASSPREDTEAFF.

The CDR3 DNA reads as TGTGCCAGCAGCTCTGGGACTAGCGGGACGACAGATACGCAGTATTTT. Translated, it gives CASSSGTSGTTDTQYF. This chain connects TRBV7-2 to TRBJ2-3; 13 positions match TRBD2. The trim removed 4 bases at V and 3 bases at J, leaving 4 bases unmatched. Germline CDR1 is SGHTA and CDR2 is FQGNSA. CDR3 length: 16 residues.

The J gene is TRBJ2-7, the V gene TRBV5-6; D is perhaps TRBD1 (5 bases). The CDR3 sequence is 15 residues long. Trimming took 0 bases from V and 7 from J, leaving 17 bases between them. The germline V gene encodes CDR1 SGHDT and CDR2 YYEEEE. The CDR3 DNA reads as TGTGCCAGCAGCTTGGGGCCAGACAGTCTCCTGGAGCAGTACTTC. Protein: CASSLGPDSLLEQYF.

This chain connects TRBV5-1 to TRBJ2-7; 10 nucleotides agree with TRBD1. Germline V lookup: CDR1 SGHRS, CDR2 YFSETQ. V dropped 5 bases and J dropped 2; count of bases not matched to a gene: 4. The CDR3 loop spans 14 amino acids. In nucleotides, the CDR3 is TGCGCCAGCAGGCCCGGGACAGGGGCCTACGAGCAGTACTTC. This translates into CASRPGTGAYEQYF.

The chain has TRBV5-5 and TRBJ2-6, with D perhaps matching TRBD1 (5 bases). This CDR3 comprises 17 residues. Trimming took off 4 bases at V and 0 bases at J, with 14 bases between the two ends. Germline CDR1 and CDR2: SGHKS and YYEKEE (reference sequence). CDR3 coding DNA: TGTGCCAGCAGCGTGACAGCTACAAGCTCTGGGGCCAACGTCCTGACTTTC. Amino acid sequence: CASSVTATSSGANVLTF.

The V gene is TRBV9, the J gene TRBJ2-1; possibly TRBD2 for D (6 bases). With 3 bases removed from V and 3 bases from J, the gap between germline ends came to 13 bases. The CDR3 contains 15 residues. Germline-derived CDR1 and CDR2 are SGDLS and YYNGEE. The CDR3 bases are TGTGCCAGCAGCGAGGGACTCCAGAACTACAATGAGCAGTTCTTC. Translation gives CASSEGLQNYNEQFF. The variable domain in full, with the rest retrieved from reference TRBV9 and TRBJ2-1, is DSGVTQTPKHLITATGQRVTLRCSPRSGDLSVYWYQQSLDQGLQFLIQYYNGEERAKGNILERFSAQQFPDLHSELNLSSLELGDSALYFCASSEGLQNYNEQFFGPGTRLTVL.

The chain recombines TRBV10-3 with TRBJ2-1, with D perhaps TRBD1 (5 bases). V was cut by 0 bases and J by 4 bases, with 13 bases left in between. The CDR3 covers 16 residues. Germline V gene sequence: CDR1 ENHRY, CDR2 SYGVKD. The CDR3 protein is CAISESGASVYNEQFF. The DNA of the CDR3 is TGTGCCATCAGTGAGTCTGGGGCATCAGTATACAATGAGCAGTTCTTC.

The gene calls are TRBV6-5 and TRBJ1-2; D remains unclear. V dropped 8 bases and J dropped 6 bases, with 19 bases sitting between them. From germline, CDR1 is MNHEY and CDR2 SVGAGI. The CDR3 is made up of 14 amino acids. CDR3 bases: TGTGCCAGCGGCAGGACTCAGGTGGCGAATGGCTACACCTTC. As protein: CASGRTQVANGYTF.

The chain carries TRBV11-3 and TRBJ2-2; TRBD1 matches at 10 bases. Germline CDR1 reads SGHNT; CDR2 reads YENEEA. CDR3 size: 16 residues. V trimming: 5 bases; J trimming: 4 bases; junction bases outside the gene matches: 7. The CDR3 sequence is CASSAGGTGATGELFF. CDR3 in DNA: TGTGCCAGCAGCGCCGGTGGGACAGGGGCCACCGGGGAGCTGTTTTTT.

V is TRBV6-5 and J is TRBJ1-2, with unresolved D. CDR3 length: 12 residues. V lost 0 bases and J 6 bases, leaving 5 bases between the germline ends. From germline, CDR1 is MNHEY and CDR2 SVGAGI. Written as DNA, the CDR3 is TGTGCCAGCAGTTACTCGCCAGATGGCTACACCTTC. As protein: CASSYSPDGYTF.

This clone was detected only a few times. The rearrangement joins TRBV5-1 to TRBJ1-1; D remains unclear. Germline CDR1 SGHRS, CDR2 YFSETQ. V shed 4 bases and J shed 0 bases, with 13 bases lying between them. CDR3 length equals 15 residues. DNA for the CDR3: TGCGCCAGCAGCCCCTCCCTCGGAGTGAACACTGAAGCTTTCTTT. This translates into CASSPSLGVNTEAFF. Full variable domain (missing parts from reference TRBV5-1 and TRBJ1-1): KAGVTQTPRYLIKTRGQQVTLSCSPISGHRSVSWYQQTPGQGLQFLFEYFSETQRNKGNFPGRFSGRQFSNSRSEMNVSTLELGDSALYLCASSPSLGVNTEAFFGQGTRLTVV.

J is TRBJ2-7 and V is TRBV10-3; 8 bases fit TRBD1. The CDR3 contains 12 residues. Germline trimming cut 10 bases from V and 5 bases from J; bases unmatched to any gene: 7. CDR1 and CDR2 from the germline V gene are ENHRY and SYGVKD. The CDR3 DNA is TGTGCCACTGACAGGGGTGGGCACGAGCAGTACTTC. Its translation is CATDRGGHEQYF.

CDR3 in amino acids: CASSPTSGRGVWQFF. CDR3 bases: TGTGCCAGCAGCCCAACTAGCGGGAGGGGAGTCTGGCAGTTCTTC. The chain is built from TRBV11-2 and TRBJ2-1, with 13 bases lining up with TRBD2. The germline CDR1 and CDR2 sequences are SGHAT and FQNNGV. The CDR3 has 15 amino acids. Trimming removed 5 bases from V and 12 bases from J; junction bases left unmatched: 10.

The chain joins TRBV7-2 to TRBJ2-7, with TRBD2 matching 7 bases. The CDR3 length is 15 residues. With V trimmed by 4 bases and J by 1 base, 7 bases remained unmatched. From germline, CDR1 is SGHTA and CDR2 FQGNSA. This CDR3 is CASSSFTGGSYEQYF. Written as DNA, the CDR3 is TGTGCCAGCAGCTCCTTTACGGGAGGATCCTACGAGCAGTACTTC.

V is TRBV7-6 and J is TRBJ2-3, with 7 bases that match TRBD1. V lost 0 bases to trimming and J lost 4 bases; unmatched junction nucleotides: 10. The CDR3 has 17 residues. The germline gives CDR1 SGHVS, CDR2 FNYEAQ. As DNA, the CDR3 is TGTGCCAGCAGCTTAGCCCGGACAGGCTGGCGTCCAGATACGCAGTATTTT. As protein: CASSLARTGWRPDTQYF. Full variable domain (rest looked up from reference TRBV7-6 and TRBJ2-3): GAGVSQSPRYKVTKRGQDVALRCDPISGHVSLYWYRQALGQGPEFLTYFNYEAQQDKSGLPNDRFSAERPEGSISTLTIQRTEQRDSAMYRCASSLARTGWRPDTQYFGPGTRLTVL.

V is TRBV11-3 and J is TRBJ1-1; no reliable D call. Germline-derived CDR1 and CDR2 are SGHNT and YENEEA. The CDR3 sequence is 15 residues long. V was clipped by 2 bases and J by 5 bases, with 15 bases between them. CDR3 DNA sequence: TGTGCCAGCAGCTTATTCGGGGATGCGGGGACTGAAGCTTTCTTT. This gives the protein CASSLFGDAGTEAFF.

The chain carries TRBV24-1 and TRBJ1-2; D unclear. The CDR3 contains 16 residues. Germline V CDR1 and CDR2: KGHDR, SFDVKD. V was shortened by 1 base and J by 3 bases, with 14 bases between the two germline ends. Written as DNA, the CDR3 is TGTGCCACCAGTGATTTACCTGGGCCCAGTCACTATGGCTACACCTTC. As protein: CATSDLPGPSHYGYTF.

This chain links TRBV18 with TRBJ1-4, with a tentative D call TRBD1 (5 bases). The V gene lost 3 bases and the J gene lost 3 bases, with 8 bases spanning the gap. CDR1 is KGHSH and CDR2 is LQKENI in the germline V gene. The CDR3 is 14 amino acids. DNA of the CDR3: TGTGCCAGCTCACCCAGGGTGGCTAATGAAAAACTGTTTTTT. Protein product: CASSPRVANEKLFF.

CDR3 DNA sequence: TGTGCCTGGAGTGTAGACAGGGTGAAAGGAAGACCCCTGAATTCACCCCTCCACTTT. This gives the protein CAWSVDRVKGRPLNSPLHF. This chain joins TRBV30 and TRBJ1-6; 7 nucleotides match TRBD1. V gave up 0 bases and J gave up 7 bases; unmatched junction bases: 18. This CDR3 region has 19 residues. The germline gives CDR1 GTSNPN, CDR2 SVGIG (reference sequence).

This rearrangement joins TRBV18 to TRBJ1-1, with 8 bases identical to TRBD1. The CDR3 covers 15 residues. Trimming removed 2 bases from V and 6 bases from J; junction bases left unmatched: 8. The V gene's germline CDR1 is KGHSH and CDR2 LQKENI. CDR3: CASSPGQGFVAEAFF. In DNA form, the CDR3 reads TGTGCCAGCTCACCAGGACAGGGTTTCGTGGCTGAAGCTTTCTTT.

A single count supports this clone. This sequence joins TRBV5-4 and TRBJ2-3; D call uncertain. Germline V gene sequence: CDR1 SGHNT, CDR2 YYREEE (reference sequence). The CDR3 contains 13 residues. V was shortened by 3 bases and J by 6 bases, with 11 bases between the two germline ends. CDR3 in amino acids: CASSSRLDDTQYF. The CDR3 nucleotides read TGTGCCAGCAGCTCCAGGCTTGATGATACGCAGTATTTT.

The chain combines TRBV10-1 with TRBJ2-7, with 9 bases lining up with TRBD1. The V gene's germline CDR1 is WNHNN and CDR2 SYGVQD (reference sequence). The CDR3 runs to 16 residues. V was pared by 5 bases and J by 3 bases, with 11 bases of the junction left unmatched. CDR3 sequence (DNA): TGCGCCAGCAGTCCGGGACAGGGCCTAAACTACTACGAGCAGTACTTC. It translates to CASSPGQGLNYYEQYF.